The 4 T cell receptor beta chains below were found in one sample sequenced in a study of blood T cell repertoires in COVID-19. The method was immunoSEQ multiplex PCR; TCRdb's version includes in-frame clones alone and lacks a portion of them. The sample lists roughly 100,000 clones, about 85% occurring once. The sample comprised peripheral blood. These receptors originate from a man between 50 and 59 years old with acute or convalescent COVID-19.

The chain carries TRBV7-6 and TRBJ1-1; 7 positions match TRBD1. Per germline, CDR1 SGHVS and CDR2 FNYEAQ. Losses at the gene ends were 1 base for V and 3 bases for J; bases not matched to a gene: 5. This CDR3 is built from 15 residues. The CDR3 protein is CASSLDQTGYTEAFF. The CDR3 nucleotides read TGTGCCAGCAGCTTAGACCAGACAGGGTACACTGAAGCTTTCTTT.

V gene TRBV5-6 combines with J gene TRBJ1-6; possibly TRBD1 for D (5 bases). The CDR3 spans 14 residues. Germline CDR1 and CDR2: SGHDT and YYEEEE. V was clipped by 6 bases and J by 9 bases, with 16 bases between them. Written as DNA, the CDR3 is TGTGCCAGCACGTCAGTTGGGCAGGGTTCACCCCTCCACTTT. Translation: CASTSVGQGSPLHF. Drawing the rest from reference TRBV5-6 and TRBJ1-6, the complete variable domain is DAGVTQSPTHLIKTRGQQVTLRCSPKSGHDTVSWYQQALGQGPQFIFQYYEEEERQRGNFPDRFSGHQFPNYSSELNVNALLLGDSALYLCASTSVGQGSPLHFGNGTRLTVT.

This clone has more than one count but fewer than ten. The genes are TRBV10-2 and TRBJ1-5, with D possibly matching TRBD1 (5 bases). The CDR3 has 15 residues. V dropped 0 bases and J dropped 3 bases, with 9 bases sitting between them. CDR1 WSHSY and CDR2 SAAADI come from the germline V gene. The CDR3 bases are TGCGCCAGCAGTGAGTCGTCAGGGTCCAATCAGCCCCAGCATTTT. Its protein is CASSESSGSNQPQHF.

V usage is TRBV2 and J usage is TRBJ2-7; D gene uncertain. CDR3 length equals 11 residues. CDR1 is SNHLY and CDR2 is FYNNEI in the germline V gene. V lost 4 bases and J 5 bases, leaving 6 bases between the germline ends. In DNA, the CDR3 is TGTGCCAGCAGTGTTACGGACGAGCAGTACTTC. Translation gives CASSVTDEQYF. Together with reference TRBV2 and TRBJ2-7, the CDR3 gives the full variable domain: EPEVTQTPSHQVTQMGQEVILRCVPISNHLYFYWYRQILGQKVEFLVSFYNNEISEKSEIFDDQFSVERPDGSNFTLKIRSTKLEDSAMYFCASSVTDEQYFGPGTRLTVT.